This is a list of T cell receptor beta chains from one sample in a study of T cell changes during pregnancy in multiple sclerosis. Data came from immunoSEQ multiplex PCR; TCRdb stores just in-frame clones and leaves some out. The sample comprises 100,000 or so clones, 94% of which are singletons, and about 1.7% rests with the top ten. The input for sequencing was peripheral blood, taken after pregnancy. All receptors come from a female donor in good health, enrolled as a control in a pregnancy study. Both conserved end residues are part of each CDR3. D genes are given only for firm matches. Where a row states a size, it is once, few, many or the class of an expanded clone; other rows omit it.

J gene,CDR3 length,clone size,D gene,V gene,CDR3 protein,CDR3 DNA
TRBJ2-6,16,.,.,TRBV4-2,CASSADQVSGANVLTF,TGTGCCAGCAGCGCAGACCAGGTCTCTGGGGCCAACGTCCTGACTTTC
TRBJ1-1,15,.,.,TRBV6-5,CASRSLGGTNTEAFF,TGTGCCAGCAGATCCCTCGGGGGTACCAACACTGAAGCTTTCTTT
TRBJ1-4,14,.,.,TRBV30,CAWSVGGANEKLFF,TGTGCCTGGAGTGTGGGGGGTGCTAATGAAAAACTGTTTTTT
TRBJ2-5,13,.,TRBD2,TRBV5-1,CASSWGRGVAQYF,TGCGCCAGCAGCTGGGGTCGGGGGGTAGCCCAGTACTTC
TRBJ1-1,16,.,.,TRBV7-9,CASSLGWAAGDTEAFF,TGTGCCAGCAGCTTAGGATGGGCAGCAGGTGACACTGAAGCTTTCTTT
TRBJ2-5,13,.,.,TRBV2,CASSALRGETQYF,TGTGCCAGCAGTGCCCTCAGGGGAGAGACCCAGTACTTC
TRBJ1-2,12,once,TRBD1,TRBV28,CASSLTGYGYTF,TGTGCCAGCAGTTTGACAGGGTATGGCTACACCTTC
TRBJ2-6,14,.,TRBD2,TRBV4-1,CASSQEGGRAGKTF,TGCGCCAGCAGCCAAGAAGGAGGGAGGGCAGGGAAGACTTTC
TRBJ2-7,13,.,TRBD2,TRBV15,CATRPAGVYEQYF,TGTGCCACCCGCCCAGCGGGAGTCTACGAGCAGTACTTC
TRBJ2-2,14,.,.,TRBV28,CASISGANTGELFF,TGTGCCAGCATCTCGGGGGCGAACACCGGGGAGCTGTTTTTT
TRBJ1-1,14,.,TRBD1,TRBV5-1,CASSVTGGSAEAFF,TGCGCCAGCAGCGTGACAGGGGGGTCTGCTGAAGCTTTCTTT
TRBJ2-5,15,.,TRBD2,TRBV27,CASSPGLAGGETQYF,TGTGCCAGCAGCCCTGGACTAGCGGGGGGGGAGACCCAGTACTTC
TRBJ1-5,24,.,TRBD1,TRBV28,CASSFDIVPGTGTFVSGANQPQHF,TGTGCCAGCAGTTTTGATATCGTACCCGGGACAGGGACGTTTGTTTCAGGAGCAAATCAGCCCCAGCATTTT
TRBJ2-3,15,.,TRBD1,TRBV19,CASSIWTGSTDTQYF,TGTGCCAGTAGTATTTGGACAGGGTCCACAGATACGCAGTATTTT
TRBJ2-7,20,.,.,TRBV28,CASSLWGRGAPGLSSYEQYF,TGTGCCAGCAGTTTATGGGGGAGGGGGGCACCGGGACTGTCATCCTACGAGCAGTACTTC
TRBJ1-2,16,.,.,TRBV19,CASSIEQMAGVYGYTF,TGTGCCAGTAGTATAGAACAAATGGCAGGGGTCTACGGCTACACCTTC
TRBJ2-1,15,few,.,TRBV15,CATSRHPPGENEQFF,TGTGCCACCAGCAGACATCCCCCGGGAGAGAATGAGCAGTTCTTC
TRBJ2-1,15,.,TRBD2,TRBV15,CATSRELAEYNEQFF,TGTGCCACCAGCAGAGAACTAGCGGAGTACAATGAGCAGTTCTTC
TRBJ2-7,13,.,TRBD2,TRBV29-1,CSVGGGIFGEQYF,TGCAGCGTTGGGGGAGGGATTTTTGGGGAGCAGTACTTC
TRBJ2-1,14,.,TRBD1,TRBV19,CASSMGTGYNEQFF,TGTGCCAGTAGTATGGGGACAGGTTACAATGAGCAGTTCTTC
TRBJ1-5,17,.,TRBD1,TRBV4-1,CASSQDPPGQGNQPQHF,TGCGCCAGCAGCCAAGATCCCCCGGGACAGGGCAATCAGCCCCAGCATTTT
TRBJ2-7,15,.,TRBD2,TRBV2,CASSTGLAGGYEQYF,TGTGCCAGCAGTACGGGACTAGCGGGGGGATACGAGCAGTACTTC
TRBJ1-1,14,.,.,TRBV5-1,CASTISGDYTEAFF,TGCGCCAGCACTATCTCAGGGGATTACACTGAAGCTTTCTTT
TRBJ1-1,14,once,TRBD1,TRBV28,CASSSRGHNTEAFF,TGTGCCAGCAGTTCAAGGGGGCACAACACTGAAGCTTTCTTT
TRBJ2-7,16,.,.,TRBV18,CASSPPGVSRQAEQYF,TGTGCCAGCTCACCACCGGGGGTGTCGAGACAGGCCGAGCAGTACTTC
TRBJ1-2,15,.,.,TRBV28,CASSLMRVINYGYTF,TGTGCCAGCAGTTTAATGAGAGTAATTAACTATGGCTACACCTTC
TRBJ2-1,17,.,TRBD1,TRBV5-4,CASSRQLGDSSYNEQFF,TGTGCCAGCAGCCGGCAACTGGGGGACAGCTCCTACAATGAGCAGTTCTTC
TRBJ2-1,13,.,.,TRBV6-1,CASKRDSYNEQFF,TGTGCCAGCAAGAGAGACTCCTACAATGAGCAGTTCTTC
TRBJ2-7,14,.,.,TRBV9,CASSVTNHADEQYF,TGTGCCAGCAGCGTTACAAACCACGCGGACGAGCAGTACTTC
TRBJ2-7,16,.,TRBD2,TRBV7-9,CASSHQVGLKSYEQYF,TGTGCCAGCAGCCACCAAGTGGGACTAAAGTCCTACGAGCAGTACTTC
TRBJ1-1,13,.,TRBD1,TRBV19,CASRQGALSEAFF,TGTGCCAGTAGACAGGGGGCCCTCTCTGAAGCTTTCTTT
TRBJ2-1,13,few,TRBD2,TRBV27,CASSLKGLDFEFF,TGTGCCAGCAGCCTGAAAGGACTAGATTTTGAGTTCTTC
TRBJ2-6,13,once,TRBD1,TRBV27,CASHTGTENVLTF,TGTGCCAGCCATACCGGGACAGAAAACGTCCTGACTTTC
TRBJ2-5,14,.,.,TRBV7-9,CASSFWAGQETQYF,TGTGCCAGCAGCTTCTGGGCAGGGCAGGAGACCCAGTACTTC
TRBJ1-4,14,.,.,TRBV28,CASSLTGSFEKLFF,TGTGCCAGCAGTTTAACGGGGTCTTTTGAAAAACTGTTTTTT
TRBJ2-4,16,.,.,TRBV27,CASSSPSRLAKNIQYF,TGTGCCAGCAGTTCCCCGTCGAGATTAGCCAAAAACATTCAGTACTTC
TRBJ2-3,15,.,TRBD1,TRBV5-4,CASSLEGASTDTQYF,TGTGCCAGCAGCTTGGAGGGGGCTAGCACAGATACGCAGTATTTT
TRBJ2-1,15,.,.,TRBV29-1,CSVDGSREVYNEQFF,TGCAGCGTTGATGGAAGCAGGGAGGTGTACAATGAGCAGTTCTTC
TRBJ2-7,13,.,.,TRBV7-8,CASSRPGAYEQYF,TGTGCCAGCAGCCGCCCGGGGGCCTACGAGCAGTACTTC
TRBJ2-1,16,once,TRBD2,TRBV5-1,CASSLTSGALYNEQFF,TGCGCCAGCAGCTTGACTAGCGGAGCGCTTTACAATGAGCAGTTCTTC